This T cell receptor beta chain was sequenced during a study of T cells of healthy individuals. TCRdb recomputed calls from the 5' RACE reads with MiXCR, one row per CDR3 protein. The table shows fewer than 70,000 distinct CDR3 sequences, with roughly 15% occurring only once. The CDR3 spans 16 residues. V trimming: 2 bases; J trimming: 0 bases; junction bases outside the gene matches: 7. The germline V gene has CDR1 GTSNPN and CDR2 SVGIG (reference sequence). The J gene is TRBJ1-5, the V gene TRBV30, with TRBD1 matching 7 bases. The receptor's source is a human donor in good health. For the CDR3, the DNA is TGTGCCTGGAGTTGGGGGACAGCGAATAGCAATCAGCCCCAGCATTTT. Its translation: CAWSWGTANSNQPQHF.